This record covers a single T cell receptor beta chain. The antigen is undetermined. A universal primer binding site was introduced by template switching. The final cDNA contained unique molecular identifiers. TCRdb reanalysed the 5' RACE reads using MiXCR and keeps one entry per CDR3 protein. Of about 240,000 distinct CDR3 sequences listed, over 9.5% were seen once; the top ten hold roughly 10%. This entry is derived from a study of identical twins. Study-wide results and caveats: Twin sharing of out-of-frame TCR alpha was underestimated by models in monozygotic pairs. Cord blood's abundant beta clonotypes had fewer insertions, unlike memory repertoires.

Donors were all healthy Caucasians. V dropped 9 bases and J dropped 1; count of bases not matched to a gene: 4. CDR1 is KGHSH, CDR2 LQKENI, per germline. The CDR3 sequence is 14 residues long. Material for sequencing was memory T cells sorted from blood. This chain uses TRBV18 with TRBJ2-3; TRBD2 agrees at 10 bases. This receptor was obtained from a man in his forties or fifties in good health. The CDR3 region is CASSGTSGTDTQYF. The DNA of the CDR3 is TGTGCCAGTTCCGGGACTAGCGGCACAGATACGCAGTATTTT.